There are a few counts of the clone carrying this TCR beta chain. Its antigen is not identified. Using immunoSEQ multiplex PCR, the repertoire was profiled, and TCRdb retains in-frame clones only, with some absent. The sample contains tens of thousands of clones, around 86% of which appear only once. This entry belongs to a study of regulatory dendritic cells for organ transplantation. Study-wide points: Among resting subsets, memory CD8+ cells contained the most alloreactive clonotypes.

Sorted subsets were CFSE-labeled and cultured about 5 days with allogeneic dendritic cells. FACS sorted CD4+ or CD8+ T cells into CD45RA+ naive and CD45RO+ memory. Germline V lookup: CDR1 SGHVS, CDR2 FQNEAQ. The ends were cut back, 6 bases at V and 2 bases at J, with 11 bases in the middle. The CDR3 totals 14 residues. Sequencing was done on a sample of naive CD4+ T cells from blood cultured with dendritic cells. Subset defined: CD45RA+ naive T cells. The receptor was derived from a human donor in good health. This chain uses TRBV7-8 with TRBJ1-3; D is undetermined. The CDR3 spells CASRPGAAGNTIYF. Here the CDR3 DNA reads TGTGCCAGCAGACCAGGTGCAGCTGGAAACACCATATATTTT. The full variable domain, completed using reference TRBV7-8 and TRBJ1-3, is GAGVSQSPRYKVAKRGQDVALRCDPISGHVSLFWYQQALGQGPEFLTYFQNEAQLDKSGLPSDRFFAERPEGSVSTLKIQRTQQEDSAVYLCASRPGAAGNTIYFGEGSWLTVV.